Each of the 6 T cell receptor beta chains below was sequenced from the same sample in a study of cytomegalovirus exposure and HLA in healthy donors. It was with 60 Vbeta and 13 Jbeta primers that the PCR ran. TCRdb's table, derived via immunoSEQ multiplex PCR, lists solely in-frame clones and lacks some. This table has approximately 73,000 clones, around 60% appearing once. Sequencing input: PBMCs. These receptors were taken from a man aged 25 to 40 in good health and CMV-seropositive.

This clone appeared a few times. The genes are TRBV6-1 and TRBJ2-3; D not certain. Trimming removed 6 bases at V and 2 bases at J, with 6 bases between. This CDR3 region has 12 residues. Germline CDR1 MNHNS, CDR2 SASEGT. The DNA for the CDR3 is TGTGCCAGCAGACCAGTCACAGATACGCAGTATTTT. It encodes CASRPVTDTQYF.

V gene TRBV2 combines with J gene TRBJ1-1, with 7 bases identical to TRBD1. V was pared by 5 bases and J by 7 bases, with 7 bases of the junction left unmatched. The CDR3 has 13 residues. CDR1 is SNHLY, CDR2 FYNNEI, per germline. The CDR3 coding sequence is TGTGCCAGCAGTCTCGGACAGGTACTTGAAGCTTTCTTT. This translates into CASSLGQVLEAFF. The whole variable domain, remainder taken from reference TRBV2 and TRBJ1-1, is EPEVTQTPSHQVTQMGQEVILRCVPISNHLYFYWYRQILGQKVEFLVSFYNNEISEKSEIFDDQFSVERPDGSNFTLKIRSTKLEDSAMYFCASSLGQVLEAFFGQGTRLTVV.

CDR3 residues: CASRTNRDTRRTVPRYEQYF. The CDR3 nucleotides read TGTGCCAGCAGAACAAACCGGGACACCCGAAGAACAGTCCCCCGCTACGAGCAGTACTTC. J is TRBJ2-7 and V is TRBV27, with D tentatively TRBD1 (6 bases). Deletions cut 6 bases from V and 3 bases from J, with 33 bases between. CDR1 and CDR2 (germline): MNHEY, SMNVEV (reference sequence). The CDR3 sequence is 20 residues long.

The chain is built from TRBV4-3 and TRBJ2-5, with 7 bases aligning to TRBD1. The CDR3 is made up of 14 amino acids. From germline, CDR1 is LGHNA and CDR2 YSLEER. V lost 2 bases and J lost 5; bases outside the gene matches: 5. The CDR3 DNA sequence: TGCGCCAGCAGCCAATGGACAGGCGGGGAGACCCAGTACTTC. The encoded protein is CASSQWTGGETQYF.

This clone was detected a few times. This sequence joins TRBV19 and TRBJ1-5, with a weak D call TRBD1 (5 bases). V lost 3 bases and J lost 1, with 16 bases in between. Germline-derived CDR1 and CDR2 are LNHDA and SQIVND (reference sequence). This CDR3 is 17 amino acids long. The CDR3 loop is CASSMGSGDPSNQPQHF. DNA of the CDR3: TGTGCCAGTAGTATGGGGTCGGGGGATCCGAGCAATCAGCCCCAGCATTTT.

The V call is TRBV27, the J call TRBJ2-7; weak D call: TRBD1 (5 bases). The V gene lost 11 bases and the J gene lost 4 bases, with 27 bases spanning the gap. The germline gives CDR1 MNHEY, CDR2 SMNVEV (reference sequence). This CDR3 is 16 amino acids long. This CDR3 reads CALTADPRQGMYEQYF. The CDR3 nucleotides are TGTGCCCTAACCGCGGACCCCCGGCAGGGTATGTACGAGCAGTACTTC.